A single TCR beta chain is shown here with its context. This specimen comes from a study of T-cell reconstitution after alpha-beta-depleted transplantation in children. Per germline, CDR1 KGHSH and CDR2 LQKENI. The V gene lost 0 bases and the J gene lost 4 bases, with 13 bases spanning the gap. The CDR3 sequence is 15 residues long. The library targeted TCRbeta and was prepared with unique molecular identifiers. MiXCR, applied by TCRdb to the PCR reads, yields one record per CDR3 protein. The sample shows around 250,000 distinct CDR3 sequences, roughly 9.5% of them seen only once. The receptor comes from a human donor who donated a stem cell graft to a child with SCID. The specimen was PBMCs from the stem cell graft donor, collected from the stem cell graft. The V and J genes are TRBV18 and TRBJ2-7; TRBD1 might be the D (6 bases). The CDR3 sequence: CASSPPDRRVYEQYF. The CDR3 DNA is TGTGCCAGCTCACCACCAGACAGGCGGGTTTACGAGCAGTACTTC.